This T cell receptor (beta chain) comes out of a study of blood T cell repertoires in COVID-19 (dated by TCRdb to the early 2020s). A note on the overall study: The collaborator samples originated in the United States, Italy and Spain and spanned the acute and convalescent phases of COVID-19. The material from the prospective study consisted of cDNA or gDNA derived from T cells, B-cell-depleted T cells, or PBMCs. The dataset comprised deeply sampled blood TCRbeta repertoires from subjects exposed to, actively infected with, or recovered from COVID-19. The repertoires were released in a freely available public database intended as a resource for research on the immune response to SARS-CoV-2. Samples came from the ongoing ImmuneRACE study (first 160 participants) plus 1,254 subjects from 6 global collaborators. Sample metadata almost always included a de-identified subject ID, COVID-19 status, age in years and sex. Where available, HLA class I and class II types were taken from metadata supplied by the sample provider and were not determined by assay-based typing. Beyond this particular receptor, the publication reports: How much clinical and demographic metadata was included differed by source and by participant, and the metadata was provided uncurated.

CDR1 and CDR2 are drawn from the germline V gene (reference sequence): GTSNPN, SVGIG. Relative to germline, V is 0 bases shorter and J is 7 bases shorter, with 12 bases between their ends. The CDR3 goes from the cysteine to the phenylalanine over 13 residues. Only the CDR3 part of the read is kept: 39 bases, read in frame from the first base. Regarding this clone: The antigen it recognizes is unknown. Base quality data are lacking; no much larger clone is found one base away.

Whole blood was collected in K2EDTA tubes by collaborating institutions according to the institutions' own protocols. Collaborator samples were shipped for TCRbeta analysis as frozen whole blood, isolated PBMCs, or DNA extracted from either sample type. TCRbeta CDR3 regions were amplified from genomic DNA by means of the immunoSEQ Assay, a bias-controlled multiplex PCR. Turning to the authors' computational methods: Nucleated cell counts per sample were estimated from amplification of reference gene primers within the assay. To quantify the absolute abundance of each unique TCRbeta CDR3 rearrangement, sequence reads were collapsed and filtered. Productive Simpson clonality was computed per sample as the square root of Simpson's diversity index over productive rearrangements. TCRdb took this table from immuneACCESS and kept in-frame rearrangements with V and J called. Such tables lack part of the clones; where checked against another copy, unresolved V genes explain under half of the gap, and the rest is unexplained. That table supplies the V and J calls and clone size; D and trimming were determined from the DNA. The sample has roughly 130,000 clones on record, about four fifths of them singletons. The ten top clones hold about 17% of the sample.

The sequence is built from TRBV30 and TRBJ2-5, with TRBD1 as a weak D call on 6 bases. The specimen sequenced was peripheral blood. The origin of this receptor is a woman aged 45-59 years with acute or convalescent COVID-19. Here the CDR3 is given as CAWSVAGAGTQYF. Read as DNA, the sequence is TGTGCCTGGAGTGTAGCAGGGGCTGGGACCCAGTACTTC.